This T cell receptor (beta chain) was recovered during a study of T cell responses to AZD1222 COVID-19 vaccine (dated by TCRdb to the early 2020s). About the investigation overall: TCR sequencing covered some 240 trial participants: about 210 given two doses of AZD1222 and about 26 given two doses of MenACWY control vaccine. Enrollment into the trials was organized by age into subgroups of 18-55, 56-69 and 70-plus years, and those subgroups contained about 150, 27 and 61 TCR-sequenced participants, respectively. Summary of the overall study and its limitations: Reportedly, close to half of the unique spike-specific TCRs recognized epitopes lying outside the regions that are mutated in the B.1.351 and B.1.1.7 variants. Because no day 14 peak-response samples were available, repertoires were characterized only after the peak T cell response. Conclusions about previously exposed vaccinees are limited, since just 6 or 7 AZD1222 recipients were seropositive for SARS-CoV-2 at baseline. Participants were mostly white British, with more females than males. The authors suggested clonal diversity may have been underestimated. After two AZD1222 doses, both the breadth and the depth of spike-specific TCRs were significantly higher than at day 0 and than in MenACWY recipients. CD4 TCRs associated with the vaccine covered the entire spike protein, and the dominant responses were in regions 160-218 and 743-854. In the small 56-69-year group, the increase in depth fell short of significance, most likely because of low power.

The label giving this sample's time point can be read as: about 28 days (+/-7) after the second vaccine dose. Interpreted using the paper, the treatment or condition label stands for: meningococcal conjugate vaccine given as trial control. Vaccinee samples were obtained from the UK trials COV001 and COV002, which included a single-blind randomized controlled phase 2/3 trial of AZD1222 (ChAdOx1 nCoV-19) in healthy adults. For TCRbeta chain sequencing, PBMC samples were collected from trial participants at day 0 and at day 28 after the second dose. The CDR3 regions of human TCRbeta chains were analyzed by immunosequencing. In the source study's methods: Repertoire TCRs were checked for matches against a reference library of SARS-CoV-2-specific TCRs that had been generated using the MIRA antigen-specificity platform. Breadth meant the fraction of unique TCRs that were SARS-CoV-2-associated, whereas depth meant the fraction of total T cells that were SARS-CoV-2-associated. Using the MIRA data, every spike-specific TCR was mapped to the spike region that the TCR reacted to and assigned to either a CD4 or a CD8 class. Log10-transformed breadth and depth values were compared by one-way ANOVA with Sidak's multiple comparisons tests. Sourced from immuneACCESS, this table was stored by TCRdb with only in-frame sequences that have V and J called. A share of the clones is absent; for the studies checked, an unresolved V gene accounts for under half, and the remainder has no known explanation. D and trimming come from the DNA, and the V and J calls and clone size come from that table. The table for this sample lists roughly 100,000 clones; approximately 86% of them were counted only once. 2.5% to 3.5% of the sample is in the top ten clones.

Worth noting for this clone: The antigen it recognizes is unknown. No base quality values were provided; no much bigger clone lies one nucleotide off.

The CDR1 and CDR2 encoded by the germline V gene are SGHTA and FQGNSA. Deletion took 5 bases off V and 4 bases off J, with a span of 9 bases between the germline ends. The CDR3 spans 13 residues, from the cysteine through the phenylalanine. Of all the DNA, just the CDR3 is kept, 39 bases in frame from base 1. This specimen consisted of peripheral blood, obtained 28 days after the second dose of the MenACWY control vaccine. The rearrangement joined TRBV7-2 to TRBJ1-5; TRBD1 might be the D gene, on 5 matching bases. This TCR derives from an adult who received the MenACWY meningococcal vaccine as a control. CDR3 loop: CASSPSGNQPQHF. The nucleotide sequence is TGTGCCAGCAGCCCCTCAGGGAATCAGCCCCAGCATTTT.